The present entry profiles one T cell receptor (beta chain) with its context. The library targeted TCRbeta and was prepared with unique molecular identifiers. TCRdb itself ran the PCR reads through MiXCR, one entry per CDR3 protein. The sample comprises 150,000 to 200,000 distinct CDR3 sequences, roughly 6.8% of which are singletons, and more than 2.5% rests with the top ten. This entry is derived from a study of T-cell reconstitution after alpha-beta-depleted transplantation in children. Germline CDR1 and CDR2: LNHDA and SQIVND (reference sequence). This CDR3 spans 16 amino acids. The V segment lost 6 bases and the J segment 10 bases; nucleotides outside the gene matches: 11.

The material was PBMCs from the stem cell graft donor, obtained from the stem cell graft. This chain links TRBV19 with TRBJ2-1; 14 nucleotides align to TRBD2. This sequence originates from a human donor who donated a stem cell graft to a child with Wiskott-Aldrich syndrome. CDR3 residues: CASRIPGLAGVGEQFF. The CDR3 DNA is TGTGCCAGTAGAATCCCGGGACTAGCGGGAGTGGGGGAGCAGTTCTTC.